This is a list of T cell receptor beta chains from one sample in a study of OX40 agonist ivuxolimab in advanced cancers. Profiling relied on immunoSEQ multiplex PCR, and the TCRdb table lists in-frame clones only, not all of them. The table has roughly 35,000 clones, roughly nine tenths seen once; the top ten hold less than 4.5%. The source material was CD4+ or CD8+ T cells sorted from blood, sampled in a trial of the OX40 agonist ivuxolimab. These receptors were collected from an adult with an advanced solid tumor such as melanoma, head and neck, liver or kidney cancer. CDR3s include the opening cysteine and the closing phenylalanine or tryptophan. The D gene is left open where the match is weak. Clone size is not always given. Where it is, it says once, few, many or a class for expanded clones.

TRBJ2-1 - TRBV11-2 - TGTGCCAGCAGCTTCGAGCGCAATGAGCAGTTCTTC CASSFERNEQFF
TRBJ2-3 - TRBV7-3 TRBD2 TGTGCCAGCAGCGCACGCGGGAGGGGGACAGATACGCAGTATTTT CASSARGRGTDTQYF
TRBJ2-7 - TRBV5-1 - TGCGCCAGCTACGGCCCCAACTACGAGCAGTACTTC CASYGPNYEQYF
TRBJ2-1 - TRBV11-3 - TGTGCCAGCAGCCCTACAGGGTTGGCCTACAATGAGCAGTTCTTC CASSPTGLAYNEQFF
TRBJ2-3 - TRBV13 TRBD2 TGTGCCAGCAGCCGGCTGGGGACTAGCGGGATCGGGACAGATACGCAGTATTTT CASSRLGTSGIGTDTQYF
TRBJ2-7 - TRBV11-2 TRBD2 TGTGCCAGCAGCCCGGAACTAGCGGGGGGGATTGAGCAGTACTTC CASSPELAGGIEQYF
TRBJ2-7 medium-sized TRBV5-4 - TGTGCCAGCAGCCCGGAGCAGGGATATTACGAGCAGTACTTC CASSPEQGYYEQYF
TRBJ2-2 - TRBV5-1 - TGCGCCAGCAGTATCCCAAGGGACACCGGGGAGCTGTTTTTT CASSIPRDTGELFF
TRBJ2-7 - TRBV6-5 TRBD2 TGTGCCAGCAGGGGAAGCGGGGGGGTCCGTCACGAGCAGTACTTC CASRGSGGVRHEQYF
TRBJ1-1 - TRBV29-1 TRBD1 TGCGTCCTTGAGATACAGGGGAAGTCTGAAGCTTTCTTT CVLEIQGKSEAFF
TRBJ2-3 once TRBV9 - TGTGCCAGCAGCACCGCACCCACAGATACGCAGTATTTT CASSTAPTDTQYF
TRBJ1-2 - TRBV25-1 - TGTGCCAGCAGTGACGGTCAGGGCCGGGGAGGCTACACCTTC CASSDGQGRGGYTF
TRBJ2-7 - TRBV11-2 - TGTGCCAGCAGCTTATCAGGGGAGGGATACGAGCAGTACTTC CASSLSGEGYEQYF
TRBJ2-5 - TRBV7-9 - TGTGCCAGCAGCTTAGCTGGGGGGGCCACAGAGACCCAGTACTTC CASSLAGGATETQYF
TRBJ2-6 - TRBV7-9 TRBD1 TGTGCCAGCAGCTCCGGACAGGGGACTATCTCTGGGGCCAACGTCCTGACTTTC CASSSGQGTISGANVLTF
TRBJ2-1 - TRBV28 TRBD1 TGTGCCAGCAGTCGGGACAGGGGGAGTTACCATGAGCAGTTCTTC CASSRDRGSYHEQFF
TRBJ1-1 - TRBV6-4 - TGTGCCAGCAGTGTGGAGGGTGGAGGCACTGAAGCTTTCTTT CASSVEGGGTEAFF
TRBJ1-5 - TRBV10-3 - TGTGCCATCAGTACTAACAATCTGCCCCAGCATTTT CAISTNNLPQHF
TRBJ1-2 few TRBV9 - TGTGCCAGCAGCGTAGCTACGAGTGAAGGCTACACCTTC CASSVATSEGYTF
TRBJ2-5 - TRBV29-1 - TGCAGCGTTGAAGTTGGGGGCGCAGAGACCCAGTACTTC CSVEVGGAETQYF
TRBJ1-2 - TRBV7-2 - TGTGCCAGCAGCTTAGGGCAGGGAGGCTACACCTTC CASSLGQGGYTF
TRBJ2-3 - TRBV28 - TGTGCCAGCAGGGCCCCGGGGGAGACAGATACGCAGTATTTT CASRAPGETDTQYF
TRBJ2-3 - TRBV14 - TGTGCCAGCAGCCAAGATCGCAGGGTCCCCGATACGCAGTATTTT CASSQDRRVPDTQYF
TRBJ2-1 - TRBV6-6 TRBD1 TGTGCCAGCCTAAGACAGGGATATTACAATGAGCAGTTCTTC CASLRQGYYNEQFF
TRBJ1-2 - TRBV7-2 - TGTGCCAGCAGTCCCACCCGACGACTAAACTATGGCTACACCTTC CASSPTRRLNYGYTF
TRBJ2-7 - TRBV2 - TGTGCCAGCAGGACAGCTTTAGCCTACGAGCAGTACTTC CASRTALAYEQYF
TRBJ1-6 - TRBV19 - TGTGCCAGTAGTTTTTCGGGAGCTTATAATTCACCCCTCCACTTT CASSFSGAYNSPLHF
TRBJ2-6 once TRBV4-1 - TGCGCCAGCAGCCAAGATAATTCTGGGGCCAACGTCCTGACTTTC CASSQDNSGANVLTF
TRBJ1-1 - TRBV6-5 - TGTGCCACTACGGACTTGGAGACTGAAGCTTTCTTT CATTDLETEAFF
TRBJ1-5 - TRBV6-5 - TGTGCCAGCAGACCCGACCGCGGGAGTCAGCCCCAGCATTTT CASRPDRGSQPQHF
TRBJ2-2 - TRBV7-3 - TGTGCCAGCAGCCGGGGGTTGAGGTTAAACACCGGGGAGCTGTTTTTT CASSRGLRLNTGELFF
TRBJ2-1 - TRBV2 TRBD2 TGTGCCAGCAGCAAGCCGGGACTAGCGGGGCAGGGGGAGCAGTTCTTC CASSKPGLAGQGEQFF
TRBJ2-3 - TRBV5-4 TRBD2 TGTGCCAGCAGACCCCGGGGGGGGTCGGTAAATACGCAGTATTTT CASRPRGGSVNTQYF
TRBJ1-4 - TRBV7-9 TRBD1 TGTGCCAGCAGCCTTACAGGGGTGGCTAATGAAAAACTGTTTTTT CASSLTGVANEKLFF
TRBJ1-3 - TRBV2 - TGTGCCAGCCTCATCGTCGGGGGAAACACCATATATTTT CASLIVGGNTIYF
TRBJ2-3 - TRBV28 - TGTGCCAGCAGTACGCTAAGGACGAGAAGGTCCACAGATACGCAGTATTTT CASSTLRTRRSTDTQYF
TRBJ1-2 - TRBV6-5 - TGTGCCAGCAGTTACTCAGGGAACTATGGCTACACCTTC CASSYSGNYGYTF
TRBJ2-7 - TRBV27 TRBD2 TGTGCCAGCAGCCGAGGGACTAGCGTTAGCTCCTACGAGCAGTACTTC CASSRGTSVSSYEQYF
TRBJ2-3 - TRBV2 TRBD2 TGTGCCAGCAGTGCCTCTAGCGGGACCACAGATACGCAGTATTTT CASSASSGTTDTQYF
TRBJ1-1 few TRBV28 - TGTGCCAGCAGTTCCGGACAGACGATGAACACTGAAGCTTTCTTT CASSSGQTMNTEAFF
TRBJ1-6 - TRBV14 - TGTGCCAGCAGCCAAGTGACAGGCCAGAATAATTCACCCCTCCACTTT CASSQVTGQNNSPLHF
TRBJ2-3 - TRBV18 TRBD1 TGTGCCAGCTCGCCTAACAGGGGCACAACTAGCACAGATACGCAGTATTTT CASSPNRGTTSTDTQYF
TRBJ1-2 - TRBV19 TRBD1 TGTGCCAGTAGTATGGGACAGGCGCCCATCTATGGCTACACCTTC CASSMGQAPIYGYTF
TRBJ1-5 - TRBV6-1 - TGTGCCAGCACGCTGACAGCTATCAATCAGCCCCAGCATTTT CASTLTAINQPQHF
TRBJ2-1 - TRBV11-2 - TGTGCCAGCAGCTTAGTATCAGTTGGGGCCAATGAGCAGTTCTTC CASSLVSVGANEQFF
TRBJ2-2 - TRBV7-9 - TGTGCCAGCAGCGAACCTCCCGGGACTTTGAACACCGGGGAGCTGTTTTTT CASSEPPGTLNTGELFF
TRBJ1-1 - TRBV19 TRBD1 TGTGCCAGTAGGAGGACAGGGAACACTGAAGCTTTCTTT CASRRTGNTEAFF
TRBJ1-5 - TRBV30 - TGTGCCTGGAGTTTACAAAAGGGTAGCAATCAGCCCCAGCATTTT CAWSLQKGSNQPQHF
TRBJ1-2 - TRBV11-2 - TGTGCCAGCAGCGCGGGTATTGGCTACACCTTC CASSAGIGYTF
TRBJ2-7 - TRBV11-1 - TGTGCCAGCAGCTTTCTGAGCGGCCCCTCCTACGAGCAGTACTTC CASSFLSGPSYEQYF
TRBJ2-3 once TRBV15 - TGTGCCACCAGCAGAGATGGACTCACAGATACGCAGTATTTT CATSRDGLTDTQYF
TRBJ2-3 - TRBV29-1 - TGCAGCGTTAAGGGGTCGCTCACAGATACGCAGTATTTT CSVKGSLTDTQYF
TRBJ2-7 - TRBV5-6 TRBD1 TGTGCCAGCAGTCGTCCCGGGACAGGGAGCTCCTACGAGCAGTACTTC CASSRPGTGSSYEQYF
TRBJ2-7 - TRBV5-1 TRBD2 TGCGCCAGCAGCTTGGCTGGGGGGGGCTACGAGCAGTACTTC CASSLAGGGYEQYF
TRBJ2-3 once TRBV9 TRBD2 TGTGCCAGCAGCGTAGTCGGTAGCGGGGCCGAACCCACAGATACGCAGTATTTT CASSVVGSGAEPTDTQYF
TRBJ1-2 - TRBV7-9 - TGTGCCAGCAGCTTAGAGGTCGGAGGGCTAGGCTACACCTTC CASSLEVGGLGYTF
TRBJ2-5 - TRBV9 - TGTGCCAGCAGCGTACACCAAGAGACCCAGTACTTC CASSVHQETQYF
TRBJ2-5 - TRBV10-3 TRBD2 TGTGCCATCAGTGAGCCGGGACTAGCGGGCGGGGAGACCCAGTACTTC CAISEPGLAGGETQYF
TRBJ1-5 - TRBV28 - TGTGCCAGCTCCCTGTACGGGGGGGACAATCAGCCCCAGCATTTT CASSLYGGDNQPQHF